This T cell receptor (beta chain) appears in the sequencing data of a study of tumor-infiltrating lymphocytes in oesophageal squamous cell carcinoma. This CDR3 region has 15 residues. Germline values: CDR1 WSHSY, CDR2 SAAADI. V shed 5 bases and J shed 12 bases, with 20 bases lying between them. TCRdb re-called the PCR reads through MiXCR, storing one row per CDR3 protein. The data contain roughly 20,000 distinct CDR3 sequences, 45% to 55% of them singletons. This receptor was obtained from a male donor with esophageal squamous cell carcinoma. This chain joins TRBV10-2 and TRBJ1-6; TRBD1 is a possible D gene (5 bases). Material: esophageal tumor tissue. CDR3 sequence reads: CASSNPGTRERPLHF. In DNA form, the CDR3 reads TGCGCCAGCAGTAATCCCGGGACCCGAGAAAGACCCCTCCACTTT.